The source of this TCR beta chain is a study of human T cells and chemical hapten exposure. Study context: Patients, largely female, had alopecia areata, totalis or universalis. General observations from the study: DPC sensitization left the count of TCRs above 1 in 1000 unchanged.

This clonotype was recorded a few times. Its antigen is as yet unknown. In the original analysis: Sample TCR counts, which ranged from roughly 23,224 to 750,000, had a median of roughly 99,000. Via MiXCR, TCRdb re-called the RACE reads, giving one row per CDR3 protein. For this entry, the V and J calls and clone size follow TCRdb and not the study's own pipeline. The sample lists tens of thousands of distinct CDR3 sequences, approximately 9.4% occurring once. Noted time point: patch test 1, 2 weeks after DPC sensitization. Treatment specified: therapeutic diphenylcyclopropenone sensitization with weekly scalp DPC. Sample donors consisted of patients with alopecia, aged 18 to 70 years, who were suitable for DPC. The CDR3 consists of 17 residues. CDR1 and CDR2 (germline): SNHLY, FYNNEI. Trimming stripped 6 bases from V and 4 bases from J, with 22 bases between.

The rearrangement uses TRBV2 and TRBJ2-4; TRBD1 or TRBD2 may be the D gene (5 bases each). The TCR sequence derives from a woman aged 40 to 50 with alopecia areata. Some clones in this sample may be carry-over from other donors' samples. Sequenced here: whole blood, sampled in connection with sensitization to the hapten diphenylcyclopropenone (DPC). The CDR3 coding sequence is TGTGCCAGCAGGGGCCTTGCCTCAGGGAGTAGGAAAAACATTCAGTACTTC. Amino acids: CASRGLASGSRKNIQYF. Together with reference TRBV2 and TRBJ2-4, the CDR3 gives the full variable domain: EPEVTQTPSHQVTQMGQEVILRCVPISNHLYFYWYRQILGQKVEFLVSFYNNEISEKSEIFDDQFSVERPDGSNFTLKIRSTKLEDSAMYFCASRGLASGSRKNIQYFGAGTRLSVL.